A selection of T cell receptor beta chains follows, all from one sample in a study of T-cell memory formation after mild COVID-19. One entry per CDR3 protein, called by TCRdb with MiXCR from the 5' RACE reads. The table includes about 430,000 distinct CDR3 sequences, around 24% detected once. Input material: PBMCs or a T cell subset sorted from them (not recorded which). These receptors came from an adult woman who had mild COVID-19 (a few samples of this study predate the infection). Cell type and time point are not known. The CDR3 runs from the conserved cysteine through the conserved F or W. The D gene is left open where the match is weak. The size field is filled for only some rows; it gives once, few, many or a size class.

TRBJ2-7 | few | TRBV3-1 | . | TGTGCCAGCAGCGACCACGCATACGAGCAGTACTTC | CASSDHAYEQYF
TRBJ1-1 | . | TRBV30 | . | TGTGCCTGGAGCAGAAGAGACTGGACAGCCATGAACACTGAAGCTTTCTTT | CAWSRRDWTAMNTEAFF
TRBJ2-6 | many | TRBV7-2 | . | TGTGCCAGCAGCTTAGTCGCTGGGGCCAACGTCCTGACTTTC | CASSLVAGANVLTF
TRBJ2-1 | few | TRBV12-3/TRBV12-4 | TRBD2 | TGTGCCAGCAGTTTATCGGACGGGGACTACTACAATGAGCAGTTCTTC | CASSLSDGDYYNEQFF
TRBJ2-5 | few | TRBV20-1 | TRBD2 | TGCAGTGCCCCCCTCGGGAGGGTGGAGACCCAGTACTTC | CSAPLGRVETQYF
TRBJ1-2 | . | TRBV30 | . | TGTGCCTGGAAGTACGGTGGGGTCTATGGCTACACCTTC | CAWKYGGVYGYTF
TRBJ2-3 | . | TRBV20-1 | TRBD2 | TGCAGTGCTAGATTGTCTAGCGGGAAAGATACGCAGTATTTT | CSARLSSGKDTQYF
TRBJ1-5 | few | TRBV5-1 | TRBD1 | TGCGCCAGCAGCCCGGGGGTTGGGGCAGGGGGCCGCAATCAGCCCCAGCATTTT | CASSPGVGAGGRNQPQHF
TRBJ2-4 | few | TRBV29-1 | TRBD1 | TGCAGCGTTGAAGATCCCGGACAGGGACCCAAAAACATTCAGTACTTC | CSVEDPGQGPKNIQYF
TRBJ2-5 | few | TRBV5-1 | TRBD2 | TGCGCCAGCAGCTTGGGAGTTCTAGCGGGGGACTTCCAAGAGACCCAGTACTTC | CASSLGVLAGDFQETQYF
TRBJ2-7 | once | TRBV4-1 | TRBD1 | TGCGCCAGCAGCCTTCTACAGGGGGACAGCTCCTACGAGCAGTACTTC | CASSLLQGDSSYEQYF
TRBJ2-1 | . | TRBV5-6 | TRBD2 | TGTGCCAGCGGATTAAAGAGCGGGGGGGCCGTAAATGGGCAGTTCTTC | CASGLKSGGAVNGQFF
TRBJ2-7 | few | TRBV10-3 | TRBD1 | TGTGCCATCAGACCGGACAGGGGATCTTCCCCCTCCTACGAGCAGTACTTC | CAIRPDRGSSPSYEQYF
TRBJ1-1 | few | TRBV20-1 | TRBD1 | TGCAGTGCTGGGGGACAGGGGGGCACTGAAGCTTTCTTT | CSAGGQGGTEAFF
TRBJ2-1 | . | TRBV18 | TRBD2 | TGTGCCAGCTCACCAGCGGGGGGCCCAAGCTCCTACAATGAGCAGTTCTTC | CASSPAGGPSSYNEQFF
TRBJ1-2 | few | TRBV29-1 | TRBD1 | TGCAGCGCAGGGACAGGATCGGCTAACTATGGCTACACCTTC | CSAGTGSANYGYTF
TRBJ2-1 | few | TRBV2 | . | TGTGCCAGCAGTGAAGCGACGCAGAACAATGAGCAGTTCTTC | CASSEATQNNEQFF
TRBJ2-7 | . | TRBV20-1 | . | TGCAGTGCTCGGAGTTCTAGCGAGAGCTCCTACGAGCAGTACTTC | CSARSSSESSYEQYF
TRBJ2-1 | few | TRBV29-1 | TRBD2 | TGCAGCGTCACTAGCGGGGGGGTTTACAATGAGCAGTTCTTC | CSVTSGGVYNEQFF
TRBJ2-7 | few | TRBV29-1 | TRBD1 | TGCAGCGTTGAAGGGGGACAGGGGGACTACGAGCAGTACTTC | CSVEGGQGDYEQYF
TRBJ1-6 | . | TRBV20-1 | . | TGCAGTGCGGGACCCTCTAGCTCCTATAATTCACCCCTCCACTTT | CSAGPSSSYNSPLHF
TRBJ2-1 | . | TRBV27 | . | TGTGCCAGCAGTTTATCTAGCAGGGAGCAGTTCTTC | CASSLSSREQFF
TRBJ1-2 | once | TRBV9 | . | TGTGCCAGCAGCGAAACAGGGAACCCTAACTATGGCTACACCTTC | CASSETGNPNYGYTF
TRBJ2-7 | . | TRBV5-6 | . | TGTGCCAGCAGCCCCCCCCTGCGGACTGCCTATGGCGAGCAGTACTTC | CASSPPLRTAYGEQYF
TRBJ1-6 | . | TRBV3-1 | . | TGTGCCAGCAGCCAAGATTGGGCCCACGAATCACCCCTCCACTTT | CASSQDWAHESPLHF
TRBJ1-1 | few | TRBV29-1 | . | TGCAGCGCTAAGACAGACACTGCTGAAGCTTTCTTT | CSAKTDTAEAFF
TRBJ2-1 | . | TRBV7-6 | TRBD1 | TGTGCCAGCAGCTTGGACAGGGGGTCTGAGCAGTTCTTC | CASSLDRGSEQFF
TRBJ1-2 | once | TRBV4-3 | . | TGCGCCAGCAGCCAAGCCCCAGGGGTTATGAACTATGGCTACACCTTC | CASSQAPGVMNYGYTF
TRBJ2-1 | few | TRBV18 | . | TGTGCCAGCTCATCTTCTGGGGCCCAAAATGAGCAGTTCTTC | CASSSSGAQNEQFF